The next 19 T cell receptor beta chains were all read from a single sample in a study of T cell responses to AZD1222 COVID-19 vaccine. This table comes from immunoSEQ multiplex PCR, and its TCRdb copy is limited to in-frame clones, with some not included. The sample yields over 110,000 clones, about 91% seen once. The sequenced sample was peripheral blood, obtained 28 days after the second AZD1222 dose. These receptors all come from an adult who received the AZD1222 COVID-19 vaccine.

This rearrangement joins TRBV19 to TRBJ1-2; D unresolved. This CDR3 has 13 residues. V was cut by 10 bases and J by 4 bases, with 16 bases left in between. Germline V CDR1 and CDR2: LNHDA, SQIVND (reference sequence). The CDR3 sequence is CATSRGHPYGYTF. CDR3 nucleotides: TGTGCCACCTCCCGTGGCCACCCCTATGGCTACACCTTC.

The chain carries TRBV5-6 and TRBJ1-1; 8 bases align to TRBD1. The V gene's germline CDR1 is SGHDT and CDR2 YYEEEE. The CDR3 has 14 residues. The V gene end was trimmed by 5 bases and the J gene end by 12 bases; junction bases not matched to a gene: 15. The chain's CDR3 is CASSSNQGQGITFF. The CDR3, as DNA: TGTGCCAGCAGTTCTAACCAAGGACAGGGTATAACTTTCTTT.

This chain uses TRBV29-1 with TRBJ2-2; D is possibly TRBD1 (5 bases). Trimming pared 4 bases from V and 0 bases from J, leaving 12 bases between. Germline CDR1 and CDR2: SQVTM and ANQGSEA. This CDR3 has 15 amino acids. The chain's CDR3 is CSVALTETNTGELFF. CDR3 nucleotide sequence: TGCAGCGTTGCCTTGACAGAGACGAACACCGGGGAGCTGTTTTTT.

The rearrangement joins TRBV18 to TRBJ1-2, with D perhaps matching TRBD1 (6 bases). This CDR3 spans 14 amino acids. Germline V lookup: CDR1 KGHSH, CDR2 LQKENI. Trimming left V 3 bases short and J 4 bases short, with 12 bases between. CDR3 in DNA: TGTGCCAGCTCACCCCAGGGGCAGTCCTATGGCTACACCTTC. It encodes CASSPQGQSYGYTF.

This clone was observed a few times. The chain's CDR3 is CASSLTGRGKEQFF. The CDR3 DNA sequence: TGTGCCAGCAGCTTAACAGGCCGGGGTAAGGAGCAGTTCTTC. The chain employs TRBV5-4 and TRBJ2-1; D is possibly TRBD1 or TRBD2 (5 bases each). The CDR3 consists of 14 residues. Per the germline V gene, CDR1 is SGHNT and CDR2 is YYREEE (reference sequence). Trimming pared 2 bases from V and 10 bases from J, leaving 16 bases between.

The V call is TRBV11-3, the J call TRBJ2-1; perhaps D is TRBD1 or TRBD2 (6 bases each). This CDR3 is built from 16 residues. CDR1 SGHNT and CDR2 YENEEA come from the germline V gene. V lost 1 base to trimming and J lost 4 bases, with 14 bases between them. The CDR3 DNA is TGTGCCAGCAGCTTAGCAGCCGGGGGCGCTTACAATGAGCAGTTCTTC. It codes for CASSLAAGGAYNEQFF.

The count of this clone is one. This sequence joins TRBV18 and TRBJ1-2, with a possible D match to TRBD1 (5 bases). Trimming left V 3 bases short and J 5 bases short, with 16 bases between. This CDR3 comprises 15 residues. Germline V gene lookup returns CDR1 KGHSH and CDR2 LQKENI. CDR3 amino acids: CASSPAGSRRYGYTF. Here the CDR3 DNA reads TGTGCCAGCTCACCGGCAGGGAGCAGAAGATATGGCTACACCTTC.

This rearrangement joins TRBV5-6 to TRBJ1-3; D is unclear. V was clipped by 4 bases and J by 0 bases, with 5 bases between them. Looked up from germline, CDR1 is SGHDT and CDR2 is YYEEEE. There are 13 residues in the CDR3. The CDR3 DNA is TGTGCCAGCAGCCTGGACTCTGGAAACACCATATATTTT. Residues: CASSLDSGNTIYF.

This clone appeared once. This chain's CDR3 is CASSSGLGTEAFF. As DNA, the CDR3 is TGTGCCAGCAGTTCGGGCCTGGGGACTGAAGCTTTCTTT. This chain links TRBV27 with TRBJ1-1; D call uncertain. This CDR3 is built from 13 residues. Trimming stripped 4 bases from V and 5 bases from J, with 11 bases between. CDR1 and CDR2 (germline): MNHEY, SMNVEV (reference sequence).

The rearrangement links TRBV6-6 to TRBJ1-1; 8 bases agree with TRBD1. The junction had 1 base not matched to a gene; V was cut back by 0 bases and J by 4 bases. Germline V lookup: CDR1 MNHNY, CDR2 SVGAGI (reference sequence). The CDR3 runs 14 residues. The CDR3: CASSYSTGATEAFF. The DNA for the CDR3 is TGTGCCAGCAGTTACTCGACAGGGGCCACTGAAGCTTTCTTT.

The chain links TRBV30 to TRBJ2-1, with D tentatively TRBD1 (6 bases). The ends were cut back, 4 bases at V and 7 bases at J, with 11 bases in the middle. Per germline, CDR1 GTSNPN and CDR2 SVGIG (reference sequence). CDR3 length equals 12 residues. The CDR3 is CAWTPRGNEQFF. CDR3 DNA sequence: TGTGCCTGGACTCCCAGGGGTAATGAGCAGTTCTTC.

The table lists this clone with many counts. The gene calls are TRBV19 and TRBJ2-2; D call uncertain. Trimming pared 5 bases from V and 7 bases from J, leaving 11 bases between. The germline V gene has CDR1 LNHDA and CDR2 SQIVND (reference sequence). The CDR3 has 13 amino acids. The CDR3 protein is CASSAKMSGELFF. CDR3 nucleotides: TGTGCCAGTAGTGCGAAGATGAGCGGGGAGCTGTTTTTT.

The chain carries TRBV7-9 and TRBJ1-1; 8 bases match TRBD1. This CDR3 contains 14 residues. Per the germline V gene, CDR1 is SEHNR and CDR2 is FQNEAQ (reference sequence). Trimming took 2 bases from V and 4 from J; bases not matched to a gene: 3. CDR3 sequence (DNA): TGTGCCAGCAGCTTACAGGGGGCCGGCACTGAAGCTTTCTTT. It is translated as CASSLQGAGTEAFF.

V usage is TRBV4-1 and J usage is TRBJ2-2; D unresolved. CDR3 size: 15 residues. V lost 1 base and J lost 6, with 12 bases in between. Looked up from germline, CDR1 is MGHRA and CDR2 is YSYEKL. The CDR3 nucleotides are TGCGCCAGCAGCCAAGGCCTAGTTAATGCCGGGGAGCTGTTTTTT. This encodes CASSQGLVNAGELFF.

This clone was found once. The rearrangement joins TRBV19 to TRBJ2-1, with unresolved D. V was shortened by 3 bases and J by 0 bases, with 9 bases between the two germline ends. The CDR3 runs 15 residues. From germline, CDR1 is LNHDA and CDR2 SQIVND (reference sequence). CDR3 protein: CASSITASSYNEQFF. CDR3 in DNA: TGTGCCAGTAGTATTACAGCGAGCTCCTACAATGAGCAGTTCTTC.

This rearrangement joins TRBV5-1 to TRBJ2-2; 7 bases map to TRBD1. Germline lookup yields CDR1 SGHRS and CDR2 YFSETQ. This CDR3 is 15 amino acids long. After removal of 4 bases from V and 0 bases from J, the junction contained 3 bases not matched to a gene. The CDR3 loop reads CASSTGQSNTGELFF. The CDR3 bases are TGCGCCAGCAGCACGGGACAGTCGAACACCGGGGAGCTGTTTTTT. Combining the CDR3 with reference TRBV5-1 and TRBJ2-2 gives the whole variable domain KAGVTQTPRYLIKTRGQQVTLSCSPISGHRSVSWYQQTPGQGLQFLFEYFSETQRNKGNFPGRFSGRQFSNSRSEMNVSTLELGDSALYLCASSTGQSNTGELFFGEGSRLTVL.

J is TRBJ2-7 and V is TRBV18; TRBD1 is a possible D gene (6 bases). Germline CDR1 is KGHSH and CDR2 is LQKENI. The CDR3 runs to 13 residues. With 4 bases removed from V and 2 bases from J, the gap between germline ends came to 9 bases. CDR3 coding DNA: TGTGCCAGCTCACGAGGACAGACCTACGAGCAGTACGTC. This translates into CASSRGQTYEQYV.

The rearrangement uses TRBV6-6 and TRBJ2-3, with 9 bases that match TRBD2. J gave up 3 bases and V 6 bases, and 22 bases lay outside the gene matches. This CDR3 region has 20 residues. Germline lookup yields CDR1 MNHNY and CDR2 SVGAGI (reference sequence). The CDR3 nucleotides read TGTGCCAGCAGCCAACCGCGGGCTAGCGGGATAGCCGCGAGAACAGATACGCAGTATTTT. It codes for CASSQPRASGIAARTDTQYF.

This rearrangement joins TRBV6-6 to TRBJ1-2; 8 bases line up with TRBD1. With 2 bases clipped from V and 8 bases from J, the junction kept 13 bases outside the gene matches. In germline, CDR1 is MNHNY, CDR2 SVGAGI (reference sequence). The CDR3 contains 16 residues. CDR3 protein: CASSYEAGGASEGYTF. The CDR3 DNA reads as TGTGCCAGCAGTTACGAGGCAGGGGGCGCTTCAGAAGGCTACACCTTC.